These 17 T cell receptor beta chains share one sample of origin, sequenced in a study of T cells in Graves' hyperthyroidism and ophthalmopathy. Researchers took RNA transcripts and amplified the TCR beta CDR3 regions from them. The HTBI primer set was used in a first-round RT-PCR of the TCR CDR3. TCRdb used MiXCR to reprocess the multiplex PCR reads, holding one entry per CDR3 protein. The table has a few hundred thousand distinct CDR3 sequences, approximately 23% seen once; the top ten hold less than 65%. The source material was blood. These receptors came from a woman aged 70 to 79 with Graves' ophthalmopathy.

This clonotype was observed a few times. V gene TRBV19 combines with J gene TRBJ2-1, with 11 bases that match TRBD1. The CDR3 length is 16 residues. Germline CDR1 and CDR2: LNHDA and SQIVND (reference sequence). With 6 bases clipped from V and 5 bases from J, the junction kept 9 bases outside the gene matches. The CDR3 region has the DNA TGTGCCAGTAGCCACTACCGGGACAGGGGGGACAATGAGCAGTTCTTC. The encoded protein is CASSHYRDRGDNEQFF.

In its sample, this clonotype was seen a few times. The chain is built from TRBV20-1 and TRBJ1-3, with 9 bases lining up with TRBD1. Germline V gene sequence: CDR1 DFQATT, CDR2 SNEGSKA (reference sequence). V shed 2 bases, J shed 4 bases, and the junction held 9 bases outside the gene matches. The length of the CDR3 is 16 residues. CDR3 nucleotide sequence: TGCAGTGCTAGACCATCGGGACAGGGCTTCGGAAACACCATATATTTT. Protein product: CSARPSGQGFGNTIYF.

A few counts support this clonotype. The chain employs TRBV20-1 and TRBJ2-2, with 8 bases identical to TRBD1. This CDR3 has 14 amino acids. V lost 2 bases, J lost 2 bases, and 1 base stayed unmatched. Germline V gene data show CDR1 as DFQATT and CDR2 as SNEGSKA (reference sequence). The DNA of the CDR3 is TGCAGTGCTAGACAGGGGGCTAACACCGGGGAGCTGTTTTTT. Its protein product is CSARQGANTGELFF.

V is TRBV19 and J is TRBJ2-1; 9 bases align to TRBD1. Germline loops: CDR1 LNHDA, CDR2 SQIVND (reference sequence). The CDR3 extends over 16 amino acids. V lost 5 bases, J lost 4 bases, and 9 bases stayed unmatched. CDR3 loop: CASSDGPGQGYNEQFF. CDR3 bases: TGTGCCAGTAGTGACGGCCCGGGACAGGGATACAATGAGCAGTTCTTC.

This clonotype was detected ten times or more. The V gene is TRBV12-3 or TRBV12-4, the J gene TRBJ1-2; TRBD1 agrees at 8 bases. The V gene end was trimmed by 4 bases and the J gene end by 4 bases; junction bases not matched to a gene: 2. This CDR3 has 13 residues. In DNA, the CDR3 is TGTGCCAGCAGTTCGACAGGGGCCTATGGCTACACCTTC. It specifies CASSSTGAYGYTF.

This clonotype has only a few counts. The genes are TRBV6-2 or TRBV6-3 and TRBJ2-7; D is unclear. The germline V and J ends were trimmed by 2 bases and 4 bases, with 9 bases remaining between them. Per the germline V gene, CDR1 is MNHEY and CDR2 is SVGEGT. The length of the CDR3 is 13 residues. In DNA, the CDR3 is TGTGCCAGCAGTTACCACCTGGGGTACGAGCAGTACTTC. Protein product: CASSYHLGYEQYF.

This clonotype has only a few counts. The V and J genes are TRBV7-3 and TRBJ2-2; tentative D call: TRBD1 (6 bases). This CDR3 has 15 amino acids. Trimming took 6 bases from V and 3 from J, leaving 14 bases between them. The germline CDR1 and CDR2 sequences are SGHTA and FQGTGA. As DNA, the CDR3 is TGTGCCAGCAGAGAAACAGGGAGCGACACCGGGGAGCTGTTTTTT. Translation: CASRETGSDTGELFF.

This clonotype has ten or more counts. The chain uses TRBV2 and TRBJ1-5, with D tentatively TRBD1 (5 bases). Germline CDR1 SNHLY, CDR2 FYNNEI. CDR3 size: 15 residues. V dropped 4 bases and J dropped 0 bases, with 10 bases sitting between them. The CDR3, as DNA: TGTGCCAGCAGTGGAGCAGGACATAGCAATCAGCCCCAGCATTTT. Its protein product is CASSGAGHSNQPQHF.

This clonotype was recorded at least ten times. This chain links TRBV20-1 with TRBJ2-3; 9 nucleotides match TRBD1. V gave up 3 bases and J gave up 4 bases; unmatched junction bases: 5. Per the germline V gene, CDR1 is DFQATT and CDR2 is SNEGSKA (reference sequence). The length of the CDR3 is 14 residues. DNA for the CDR3: TGCAGTGCTAGTACCGGGACAGGGCCAGATACGCAGTATTTT. Amino acid sequence: CSASTGTGPDTQYF.

The sample holds many counts of this clonotype. V and J are TRBV19 and TRBJ2-4; 7 bases are a match to TRBD1. There are 14 residues in the CDR3. The J segment lost 7 bases and the V segment lost 6 bases, leaving 9 bases of the junction unmatched. Germline CDR1 is LNHDA and CDR2 is SQIVND (reference sequence). CDR3 sequence: CASRFTGEYNIQYF. In nucleotides, the CDR3 is TGTGCCAGTAGGTTCACAGGGGAATATAACATTCAGTACTTC.

In this sample, this clonotype turned up many times. V gene TRBV10-3 combines with J gene TRBJ1-1, with D perhaps TRBD1 (6 bases). Trimming removed 2 bases from V and 2 bases from J, with 12 bases in between. Per the germline V gene, CDR1 is ENHRY and CDR2 is SYGVKD. The CDR3 runs to 15 residues. The CDR3 nucleotides read TGTGCCATCAGTGAGAGCGGGACACTAAACACTGAAGCTTTCTTT. This encodes CAISESGTLNTEAFF.

This clonotype was picked up many times. This chain uses TRBV7-2 with TRBJ1-2; D is unclear. There are 13 residues in the CDR3. V gave up 2 bases and J gave up 4 bases, with 8 bases separating them. Germline CDR1 reads SGHTA; CDR2 reads FQGNSA. The CDR3 sequence: CASSLLQLYGYTF. CDR3 nucleotides: TGTGCCAGCAGCTTACTACAGCTCTATGGCTACACCTTC. Full variable domain (outside the CDR3, taken from reference TRBV7-2 and TRBJ1-2): GAGVSQSPSNKVTEKGKDVELRCDPISGHTALYWYRQSLGQGLEFLIYFQGNSAPDKSGLPSDRFSAERTGGSVSTLTIQRTQQEDSAVYLCASSLLQLYGYTFGSGTRLTVV.

This clonotype showed up many times. CDR3 DNA: TGTGCCAGCAGTTCTGGGAGGGAGGGCATAGATGAGCAGTTCTTC. It translates to CASSSGREGIDEQFF. This chain connects TRBV12-3 or TRBV12-4 to TRBJ2-1; 7 bases match TRBD2. V was clipped by 4 bases and J by 8 bases; unmatched bases: 11. CDR3 length: 15 residues.

This clonotype came up a few times. The chain joins TRBV28 to TRBJ1-2; D unresolved. The germline gives CDR1 MDHEN, CDR2 SYDVKM. V shed 3 bases and J shed 0 bases, with 8 bases lying between them. The CDR3 covers 14 residues. The CDR3 DNA sequence: TGTGCCAGCAGTTTTAACAGTCCTAACTATGGCTACACCTTC. It translates to CASSFNSPNYGYTF.

The rearrangement joins TRBV20-1 to TRBJ2-7; 16 positions agree with TRBD2. Germline CDR1 DFQATT, CDR2 SNEGSKA (reference sequence). With 3 bases clipped from V and 4 bases from J, the junction kept 9 bases outside the gene matches. CDR3 length: 17 residues. CDR3 DNA: TGCAGTGCTAGTGGGACTAGCGGGAGGGCTGAAGGGTACGAGCAGTACTTC. Translation gives CSASGTSGRAEGYEQYF.

V usage is TRBV6-5 and J usage is TRBJ2-7; TRBD2 agrees at 8 bases. This CDR3 is built from 15 residues. Germline lookup yields CDR1 MNHEY and CDR2 SVGAGI. The V gene end was trimmed by 2 bases and the J gene end by 7 bases; junction bases not matched to a gene: 10. The CDR3: CASSYLTGTRSEQYF. The CDR3 DNA sequence: TGTGCCAGCAGTTACCTCACTGGGACTAGGAGTGAGCAGTACTTC.

This clonotype was detected once. J is TRBJ1-6 and V is TRBV18; no clear D gene. Germline CDR1 reads KGHSH; CDR2 reads LQKENI. The CDR3 has 17 amino acids. Trimming stripped 0 bases from V and 5 bases from J, with 14 bases between. CDR3 amino acids: CASSPPAARAHNSPLHF. The DNA of the CDR3 is TGTGCCAGCTCACCACCTGCGGCCCGTGCCCATAATTCACCCCTCCACTTT.